This TCR beta chain is from a study of regulatory T cells in long-lasting Graves disease. Whole-study results and caveats: Investigators studied peripheral blood only, not thyroid tissue. Since the sample size was small, accuracy may have been reduced.

Arm-PCR with iRepertoire HTBI primers amplified the CDR3 regions for these TCR beta libraries. TCRdb called the multiplex PCR reads again in MiXCR, with one record for every CDR3 protein. The sample carries about 530,000 distinct CDR3 sequences, roughly a sixth recorded once. This clonotype has only one observation. Its antigen is not identified. Deletions cut 7 bases from V and 4 bases from J, with 13 bases between. The germline CDR1 and CDR2 sequences are MNHNS and SASEGT. The CDR3 contains 13 residues. Time point given: newly diagnosed GD, antithyroid drugs for less than 3 months. Making the TCR library involved RNA that had been extracted from PBMCs. This same sample was also taken into another study, of T cells in Graves' hyperthyroidism and ophthalmopathy. From that paper: Graves' hyperthyroidism without ophthalmopathy progression within 18 months was termed stable. Using the HTBI primer set, a first-round RT-PCR was run on the TCR CDR3.

The J gene is TRBJ2-5, the V gene TRBV6-1; D possibly matches TRBD1 or TRBD2 (5 bases each). The receptor was derived from a middle-aged woman with Graves disease. The sample in question was peripheral blood mononuclear cells (PBMCs), obtained at new diagnosis, from a patient treated with antithyroid drugs. CDR3 residues: CASKATRGETQYF. For the CDR3, the DNA is TGTGCCAGCAAGGCGACGAGGGGAGAGACCCAGTACTTC.